The entry that follows covers one T cell receptor beta chain sequence. CDR1 DFQATT and CDR2 SNEGSKA come from the germline V gene (reference sequence). This CDR3 contains 11 residues. V lost 7 bases and J 6 bases, leaving 10 bases between the germline ends. Specified treatment: oral pan-JAK inhibitor, 5-10 mg twice daily. This sample is part of a study of CD8+ T cells in alopecia areata. The sequencing template was cDNA reverse transcribed from extracted RNA. The repertoire was sequenced with immunoSEQ multiplex PCR; TCRdb's copy has only in-frame clones and lacks some. The table records about 290,000 clones, 58% of them present only once.

The TCR originated in a human donor with alopecia areata. This rearrangement joins TRBV20-1 to TRBJ2-4; D may be TRBD1 or TRBD2 (5 bases each). The material sequenced was CD4+ T cells sorted from blood, taken at week 24, from a patient treated with tofacitinib. CDR3 sequence (DNA): TGCAGTGTTGACAGCGGAAACATTCAGTACTTC. Encoded protein: CSVDSGNIQYF.